This T cell receptor (beta chain) was captured in a study of cytomegalovirus exposure and HLA in healthy donors. Primers included in the PCR were 60 Vbeta and 13 Jbeta primers. The data were produced by immunoSEQ multiplex PCR, yet TCRdb's version contains in-frame clones alone and is incomplete. The specimen's table records some 140,000 clones. A note on this clone: Antigen unknown.

Findings of the study overall: The study put about 180 TCR beta chains on its list as cytomegalovirus-associated. Highest at DRB1 and lowest at HLA-C, TCR association rates differed among HLA loci in a later analysis. High specificity and sensitivity for cytomegalovirus status were reported for the classifier.

The germline V gene has CDR1 SGHTA and CDR2 FQGTGA. The CDR3 length is 15 residues. Trimming took 5 bases from V and 7 from J; bases not matched to a gene: 12. Unrecorded immune exposure was likely among donors, who were nominally healthy when sampled. Source material: PBMCs. V usage is TRBV7-3 and J usage is TRBJ2-5; the match to TRBD2 covers 8 bases. The sequence came from a woman between 55 and 75 years old in good health and CMV-seronegative. CDR3 residues: CASSINAGGVGTQYF. The DNA of the CDR3 is TGTGCCAGCAGCATCAACGCGGGAGGTGTAGGGACCCAGTACTTC.